These 16 T cell receptor beta chains were all obtained from the same sample, sequenced in a study of blood T cell repertoires in COVID-19. Method: immunoSEQ multiplex PCR; TCRdb's copy keeps in-frame clones and lacks some. There are about 87,000 clones in the sample; about nine tenths occur only once, and 4.9% lies in the top ten. The sample consisted of peripheral blood. Receptors originate from a woman older than 75 with acute or convalescent COVID-19.

The rearrangement uses TRBV7-2 and TRBJ1-2; possibly TRBD1 for D (5 bases). Germline V gene lookup returns CDR1 SGHTA and CDR2 FQGNSA. Trimming removed 7 bases at V and 2 bases at J, with 17 bases between. This CDR3 is built from 15 residues. The CDR3, as DNA: TGTGCCAGCAAACCGACAGATCCTAAAAACTATGGCTACACCTTC. Its protein product is CASKPTDPKNYGYTF.

This chain links TRBV18 with TRBJ1-1, with 9 bases aligning to TRBD1. Per germline, CDR1 KGHSH and CDR2 LQKENI. Unmatched junction bases numbered 9, after V lost 6 bases and J lost 7 bases. This CDR3 contains 14 residues. Here the CDR3 DNA reads TGTGCCAGCTCCGACCGAGGACAGGGGTATGAAGCTTTCTTT. This codes for CASSDRGQGYEAFF.

Here the CDR3 reads CASQGFGIYF. CDR3 sequence (DNA): TGTGCCAGTCAGGGGTTCGGCATATATTTT. The chain recombines TRBV19 with TRBJ1-3, with D perhaps matching TRBD1 (6 bases). Trimming cost V 8 bases and J 12 bases, with 11 bases left between them. The germline CDR1 and CDR2 sequences are LNHDA and SQIVND (reference sequence). This CDR3 is built from 10 residues.

This chain uses TRBV19 with TRBJ1-6; D is ambiguous. The CDR3 extends over 14 amino acids. Germline CDR1 LNHDA, CDR2 SQIVND (reference sequence). Trimming cost V 3 bases and J 9 bases, with 12 bases left between them. The CDR3 protein is CASSMNQKRSPLHF. In DNA, the CDR3 is TGTGCCAGTAGTATGAATCAGAAGCGTTCACCCCTCCACTTT.

This clone was observed a few times. The CDR3 reads CASSGQGDFHEQYF. DNA of the CDR3: TGTGCCAGCAGTGGACAGGGTGACTTCCACGAGCAGTACTTC. The gene calls are TRBV2 and TRBJ2-7; 7 bases match TRBD1. The V gene's germline CDR1 is SNHLY and CDR2 FYNNEI. V was pared by 4 bases and J by 5 bases, with 8 bases of the junction left unmatched. The CDR3 is 14 residues long.

The chain combines TRBV2 with TRBJ2-6, with D perhaps TRBD2 (6 bases). V was shortened by 6 bases and J by 0 bases, with 12 bases between the two germline ends. The CDR3 has 16 residues. Germline V lookup: CDR1 SNHLY, CDR2 FYNNEI. The CDR3 DNA follows: TGTGCCAGCAGCGGAGGGCTCGGCTCTGGGGCCAACGTCCTGACTTTC. Translated: CASSGGLGSGANVLTF.

This clone was observed once. The chain combines TRBV5-1 with TRBJ2-7, with D maybe TRBD2 (6 bases). The V gene's germline CDR1 is SGHRS and CDR2 YFSETQ. The CDR3 consists of 16 residues. V was clipped by 0 bases and J by 5 bases, with 18 bases between them. CDR3 in amino acids: CASSLGVTSKWNEQYF. For the CDR3, the DNA is TGCGCCAGCAGCTTGGGGGTTACTAGCAAGTGGAACGAGCAGTACTTC.

V is TRBV7-3 and J is TRBJ2-1, with TRBD2 identical over 12 bases. The V and J ends lost 4 bases and 11 bases, in that order; junction bases with no gene match: 6. The CDR3 length is 14 residues. Germline V gives CDR1 SGHTA, CDR2 FQGTGA. The CDR3 DNA sequence: TGTGCCAGCAGCTCAGGGACTAGCGGGTCGAAGCAGTTCTTC. Translation: CASSSGTSGSKQFF.

This clone was recorded only once. This rearrangement joins TRBV19 to TRBJ1-5; D is undetermined. In germline, CDR1 is LNHDA, CDR2 SQIVND (reference sequence). The CDR3 is 15 amino acids. The germline V and J ends were trimmed by 2 bases and 0 bases, with 8 bases remaining between them. The CDR3 loop is CASSITGVSNQPQHF. The CDR3 DNA sequence: TGTGCCAGTAGTATAACCGGGGTTAGCAATCAGCCCCAGCATTTT. The whole variable domain, filled in from reference TRBV19 and TRBJ1-5, reads DGGITQSPKYLFRKEGQNVTLSCEQNLNHDAMYWYRQDPGQGLRLIYYSQIVNDFQKGDIAEGYSVSREKKESFPLTVTSAQKNPTAFYLCASSITGVSNQPQHFGDGTRLSIL.

This chain uses TRBV12-5 with TRBJ2-2; TRBD1 matches 10 bases. The CDR3 is 14 amino acids. Losses at the gene ends were 8 bases for V and 3 bases for J; bases not matched to a gene: 3. Germline CDR1 is LGHNT and CDR2 is FRNRAP. The CDR3 region is CASSDRGHTGELFF. In DNA, the CDR3 is TGTGCTAGTTCCGACAGGGGGCACACCGGGGAGCTGTTTTTT.

V and J are TRBV12-3 or TRBV12-4 and TRBJ2-7; D might be TRBD1 (6 bases). V was pared by 2 bases and J by 7 bases, with 12 bases between. The CDR3 is 13 amino acids. The CDR3 nucleotides are TGTGCCAGCAGTTTATGGGGGCAGTGGGAGCAGTACTTC. Translation: CASSLWGQWEQYF.

J is TRBJ2-1 and V is TRBV19; 8 bases are a match to TRBD1. From germline, CDR1 is LNHDA and CDR2 SQIVND (reference sequence). V lost 1 base, J lost 9 bases, and 5 bases stayed unmatched. This CDR3 is built from 14 residues. The CDR3 bases are TGTGCCAGTAGTATAGCGGCAGGGGGCATTGAGCAGTTCTTC. This gives the protein CASSIAAGGIEQFF.

This clone occurred once. V usage is TRBV9 and J usage is TRBJ2-1; TRBD2 matches at 16 bases. CDR1 and CDR2 from the germline V gene are SGDLS and YYNGEE. V lost 3 bases, J lost 6 bases, and 6 bases stayed unmatched. CDR3 length equals 17 residues. The CDR3 nucleotides are TGTGCCAGCAGCGGCAAGGGACTAGCGGGGGGGTTCAATGAGCAGTTCTTC. Translated: CASSGKGLAGGFNEQFF.

This clone was recorded only once. The chain couples TRBV9 to TRBJ2-5; 11 bases line up with TRBD1. Germline loops: CDR1 SGDLS, CDR2 YYNGEE. J was trimmed by 2 bases and V by 0 bases; bases with no gene match: 6. The length of the CDR3 is 17 residues. CDR3 sequence reads: CASSVGFGTGGQETQYF. The CDR3 nucleotides are TGTGCCAGCAGCGTAGGGTTCGGGACAGGGGGTCAAGAGACCCAGTACTTC. Together with reference TRBV9 and TRBJ2-5, the CDR3 gives the full variable domain: DSGVTQTPKHLITATGQRVTLRCSPRSGDLSVYWYQQSLDQGLQFLIQYYNGEERAKGNILERFSAQQFPDLHSELNLSSLELGDSALYFCASSVGFGTGGQETQYFGPGTRLLVL.

The J gene is TRBJ2-7, the V gene TRBV9; D may be TRBD1 (5 bases). Germline assignment: CDR1 SGDLS and CDR2 YYNGEE. Deletions cut 0 bases from V and 3 bases from J, with 7 bases between. The CDR3 totals 13 residues. CDR3 bases: TGTGCCAGCAGCGTAGGAGACAGCTACGAGCAGTACTTC. This codes for CASSVGDSYEQYF.

Here the CDR3 DNA reads TGTGCCAGCAGCCCTCAAAGCAACACCATATATTTT. It encodes CASSPQSNTIYF. The J gene is TRBJ1-3, the V gene TRBV3-1 (or the pseudogene TRBV3-2); unclear D gene. V was trimmed by 4 bases and J by 7 bases, leaving 8 bases between them. The CDR3 is 12 amino acids. CDR1 and CDR2 from the germline V gene are LGHDT and YNNKEL (reference sequence).